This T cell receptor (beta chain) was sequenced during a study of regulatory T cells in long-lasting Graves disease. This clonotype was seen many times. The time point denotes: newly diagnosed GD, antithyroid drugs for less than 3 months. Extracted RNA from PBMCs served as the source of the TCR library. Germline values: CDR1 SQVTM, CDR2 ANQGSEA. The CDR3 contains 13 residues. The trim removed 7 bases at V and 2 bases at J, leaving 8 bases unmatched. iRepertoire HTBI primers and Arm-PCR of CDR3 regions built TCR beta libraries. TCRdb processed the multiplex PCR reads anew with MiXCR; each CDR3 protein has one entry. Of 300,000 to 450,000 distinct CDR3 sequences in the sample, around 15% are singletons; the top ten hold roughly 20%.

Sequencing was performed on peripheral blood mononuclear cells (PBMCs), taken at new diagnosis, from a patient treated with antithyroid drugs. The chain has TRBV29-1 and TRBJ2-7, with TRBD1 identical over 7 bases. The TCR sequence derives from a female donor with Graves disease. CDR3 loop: CSGSNRGPYEQYF. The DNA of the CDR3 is TGCAGCGGATCAAACAGGGGCCCCTACGAGCAGTACTTC.